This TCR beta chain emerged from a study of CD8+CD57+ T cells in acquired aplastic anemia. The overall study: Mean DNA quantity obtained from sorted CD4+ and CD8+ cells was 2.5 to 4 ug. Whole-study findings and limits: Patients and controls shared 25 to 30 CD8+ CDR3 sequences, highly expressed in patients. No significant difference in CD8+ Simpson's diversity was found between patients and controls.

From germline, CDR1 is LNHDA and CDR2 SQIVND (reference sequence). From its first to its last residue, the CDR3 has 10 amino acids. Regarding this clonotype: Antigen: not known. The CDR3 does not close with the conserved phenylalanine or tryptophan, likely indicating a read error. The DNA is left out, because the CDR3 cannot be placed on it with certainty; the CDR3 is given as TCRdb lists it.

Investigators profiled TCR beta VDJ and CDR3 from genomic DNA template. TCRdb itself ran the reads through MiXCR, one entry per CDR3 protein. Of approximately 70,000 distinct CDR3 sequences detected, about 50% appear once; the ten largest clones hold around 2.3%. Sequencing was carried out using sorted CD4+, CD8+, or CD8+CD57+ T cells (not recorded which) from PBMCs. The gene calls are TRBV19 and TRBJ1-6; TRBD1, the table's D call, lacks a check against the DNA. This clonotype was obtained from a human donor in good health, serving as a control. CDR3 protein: CASSIPGQPK.